The entry below describes one T cell receptor beta chain. Its antigen is as yet unknown. Other DNA sequences in this specimen translate into the identical CDR3. The data derive from a study of shared clonotypes between healthy human individuals. Study information: Per donor, CD8 memory used one plate, CD8 naive used two, CD4 memory used three and CD4 naive used three.

This CDR3 has 14 residues. V shed 0 bases and J shed 5 bases, with 7 bases lying between them. CDR1 MNHEY and CDR2 SVGAGI come from the germline V gene. Study observations and caveats: An anticipated effect of sequencing depth on clonotype sharing among donors was recognized.

Some clones are missing from TCRdb's copy, which holds only in-frame ones; the method was immunoSEQ multiplex PCR. The sample carries approximately 2,000,000 clones, about 94% recorded once. Cells designated naive CD8 were CD45RO-negative and were positively selected for CCR7, with terminally differentiated effector memory CD45RA+ cells excluded. The TCR sequence derives from a young man in good health. Some clones in this sample may be carry-over from other donors' samples. This chain links TRBV6-5 with TRBJ2-2; D perhaps matches TRBD2 (5 bases). Sequenced input: naive CD8+ T cells from PBMCs. As DNA, the CDR3 is TGTGCCAGCAGTTACTCTGGGGAGACCGGGGAGCTGTTTTTT. It yields the protein CASSYSGETGELFF.